This T cell receptor beta chain was retrieved from a study of PD-1 blockade in classical Hodgkin lymphoma. Each and every patient relapsed after autologous stem cell transplantation, and patients got differing brentuximab vedotin exposure. The sample holds one count of this clone. What it binds is unknown. One end of the junction fails to match germline, which may point to a read error. The CDR3 runs 15 residues. CDR1 and CDR2 (germline): SGHKS, YYEKEE (reference sequence). The table came from immunoSEQ multiplex PCR; TCRdb's copy has only in-frame clones and leaves some out. Among around 46,000 clones, around 81% were seen once, and the ten largest hold over 20%. Findings of the study overall: Diversity similar to that of newly diagnosed patients was seen at baseline in complete responders.

The clonotype comes from a human donor with classical Hodgkin lymphoma. Sequenced material: peripheral blood mononuclear cells (PBMCs), taken before the second cycle of nivolumab. The chain uses TRBV5-5 and TRBJ1-2; the D gene is possibly TRBD1 (5 bases). In DNA, the CDR3 is TGTGCCAGAAGCTTGGCCCCGGGGGAAAATCATGGCTACACCTTC. This codes for CARSLAPGENHGYTF.